This TCR beta chain was profiled in a study of spatial heterogeneity in lung cancer (dated by TCRdb to between 2018 and 2021). About the study as a whole: Beta-chain transcripts were consistently detected in greater numbers than alpha-chain transcripts, which likely reflected higher beta-chain transcript abundance. In non-small cell lung cancer, the study quantitatively compared TCR alpha and beta repertoires across several tumor regions, matched nontumor lung, and blood. Both alpha and beta chains were TCR-sequenced in samples taken at surgery, namely 220 tumor regions, around 64 matched nontumor lung samples and approximately 58 PBMC samples. Nonsynonymous mutation counts, determined by whole-exome sequencing of tumor tissue, were related to features of the TCR repertoire. In the raw uncorrected reads, each unique combination of TCR and UMI appeared more than ten times on average. On the study overall, not on this receptor specifically: Confirming at a functional level the hypothesis that regional TCRs recognize regional mutations was considered to require additional single-cell paired TCR alpha and beta sequencing. Ubiquitous expanded tumor TCRs were found in blood more often at tumor resection than at routine follow-up.

Receptors were amplified or captured by 5' RACE. The instrument was a NextSeq 500. In the TCR library protocol, a unique molecular identifier was attached to each TCR cDNA molecule so that PCR and sequencing errors could be corrected. The study's processing was this. TCR identification, UMI-based error correction and CDR3 extraction were all carried out with Decombinator tools. Expanded TCRs were defined as those above a frequency of 2 per 1,000, corresponding to the top 1% of the tumor frequency distribution. Renyi diversity was calculated using the R vegan package after each repertoire was subsampled 100 times to 5,000 TCRs. To build CDR3 similarity networks, amino acid triplet string-kernel similarity was used, and CDR3s were connected when their pairwise similarity was above 0.82. The public reads were reanalyzed by TCRdb: fastp trimming at Q25, MiXCR alignment, in-frame beta chains only. CDR3 protein sequences are deduplicated, and each keeps its most common genes and DNA. In this record, the V and J calls reflect TCRdb's handling and not the investigators' own analysis. Counted in this sample were some 20,000 distinct CDR3 sequences; 3% to 4% of them appeared once. Under 30% of the sample goes to the ten largest clones.

CDR1 is given as MNHNY and CDR2 as SVGAGI, both from the germline V gene (reference sequence). Deletion took 0 bases off V and 0 bases off J, with a span of 11 bases between the germline ends. Including cysteine and phenylalanine, the CDR3 has 17 amino acids. Only the CDR3 portion is preserved as DNA: 51 bases, with reading frame beginning at the first base. This specimen's time point label, interpreted: sample taken at primary tumor resection. Whole RNA extracted from tumor and nontumor lung tissue, or from cryopreserved PBMC samples, was used for TCR sequencing without cell sorting. Donors were some 70 patients with early-stage, untreated non-small cell lung cancer from the lung TRACERx cohort. A patient was chosen for TCR sequencing only when enough RNA was available from at least two tumor regions. Points on this clonotype: No cognate antigen has been identified for it. Base qualities were left out, and no much larger clone turns up one base away.

The rearrangement combines TRBV6-6 with TRBJ2-2, with the D gene not clear enough to name. Here the sequenced sample was PBMCs, taken at surgery. This receptor was identified in a female donor with early-stage non-small cell lung cancer. The nucleotides are TGTGCCAGCAGTTACTCCCAACAGACCACGAACACCGGGGAGCTGTTTTTT. It specifies CASSYSQQTTNTGELFF.